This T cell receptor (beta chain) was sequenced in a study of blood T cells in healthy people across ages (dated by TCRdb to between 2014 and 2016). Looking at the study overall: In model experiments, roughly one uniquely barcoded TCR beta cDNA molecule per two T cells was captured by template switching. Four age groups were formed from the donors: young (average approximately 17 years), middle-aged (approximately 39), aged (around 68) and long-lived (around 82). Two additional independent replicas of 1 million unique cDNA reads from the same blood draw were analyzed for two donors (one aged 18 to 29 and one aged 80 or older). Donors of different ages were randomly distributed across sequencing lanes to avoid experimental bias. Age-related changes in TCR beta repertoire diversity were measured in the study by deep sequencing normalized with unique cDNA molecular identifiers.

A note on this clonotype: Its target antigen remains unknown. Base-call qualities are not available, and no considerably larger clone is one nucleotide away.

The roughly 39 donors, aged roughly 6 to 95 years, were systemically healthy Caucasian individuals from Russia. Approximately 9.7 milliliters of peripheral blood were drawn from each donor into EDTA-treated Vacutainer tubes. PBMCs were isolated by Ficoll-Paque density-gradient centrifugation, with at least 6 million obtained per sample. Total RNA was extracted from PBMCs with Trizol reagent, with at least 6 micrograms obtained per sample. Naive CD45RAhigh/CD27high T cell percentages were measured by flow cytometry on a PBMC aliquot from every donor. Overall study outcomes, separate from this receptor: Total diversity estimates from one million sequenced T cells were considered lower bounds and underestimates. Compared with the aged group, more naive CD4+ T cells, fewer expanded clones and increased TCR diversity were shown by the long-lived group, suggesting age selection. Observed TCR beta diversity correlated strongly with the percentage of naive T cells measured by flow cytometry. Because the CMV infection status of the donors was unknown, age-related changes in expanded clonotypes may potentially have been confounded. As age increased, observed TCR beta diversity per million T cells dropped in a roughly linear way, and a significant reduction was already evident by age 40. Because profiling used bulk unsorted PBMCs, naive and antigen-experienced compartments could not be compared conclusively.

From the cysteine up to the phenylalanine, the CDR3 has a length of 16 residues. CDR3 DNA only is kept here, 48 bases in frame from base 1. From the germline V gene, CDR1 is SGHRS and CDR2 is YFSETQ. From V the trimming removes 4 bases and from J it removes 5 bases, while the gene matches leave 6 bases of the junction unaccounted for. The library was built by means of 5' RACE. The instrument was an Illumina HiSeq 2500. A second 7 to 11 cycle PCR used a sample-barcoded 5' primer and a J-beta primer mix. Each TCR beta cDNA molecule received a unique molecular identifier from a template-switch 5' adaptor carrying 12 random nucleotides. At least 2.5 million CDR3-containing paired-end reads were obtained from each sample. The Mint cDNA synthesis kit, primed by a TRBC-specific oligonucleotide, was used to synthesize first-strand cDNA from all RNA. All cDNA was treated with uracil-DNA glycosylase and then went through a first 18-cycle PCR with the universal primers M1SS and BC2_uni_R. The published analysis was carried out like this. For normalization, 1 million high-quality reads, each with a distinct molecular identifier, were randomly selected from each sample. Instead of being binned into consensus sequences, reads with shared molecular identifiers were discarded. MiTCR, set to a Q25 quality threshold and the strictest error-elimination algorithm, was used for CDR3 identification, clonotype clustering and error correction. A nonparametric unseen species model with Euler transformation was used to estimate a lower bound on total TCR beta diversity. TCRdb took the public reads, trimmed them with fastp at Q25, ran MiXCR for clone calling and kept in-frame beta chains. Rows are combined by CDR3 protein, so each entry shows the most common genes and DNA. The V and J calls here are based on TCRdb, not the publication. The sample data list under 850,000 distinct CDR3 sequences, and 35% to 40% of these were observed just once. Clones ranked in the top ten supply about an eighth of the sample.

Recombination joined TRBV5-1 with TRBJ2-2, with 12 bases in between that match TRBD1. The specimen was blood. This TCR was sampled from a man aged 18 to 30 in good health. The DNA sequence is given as TGCGCCAGCAGCCCAGGGACAGGGGGCTGGACCGGGGAGCTGTTTTTT. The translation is CASSPGTGGWTGELFF. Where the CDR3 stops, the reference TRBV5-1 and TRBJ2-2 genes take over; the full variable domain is KAGVTQTPRYLIKTRGQQVTLSCSPISGHRSVSWYQQTPGQGLQFLFEYFSETQRNKGNFPGRFSGRQFSNSRSEMNVSTLELGDSALYLCASSPGTGGWTGELFFGEGSRLTVL.